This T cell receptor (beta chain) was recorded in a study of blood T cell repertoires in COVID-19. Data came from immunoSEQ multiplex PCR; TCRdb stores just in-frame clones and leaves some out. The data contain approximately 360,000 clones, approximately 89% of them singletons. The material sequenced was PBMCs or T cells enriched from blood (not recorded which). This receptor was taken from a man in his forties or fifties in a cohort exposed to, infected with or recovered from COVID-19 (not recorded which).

Here the CDR3 reads CASSPRDRGKEQYF. The CDR3 DNA follows: TGTGCCAGCAGCCCCCGGGACAGGGGAAAAGAGCAGTACTTC. The chain joins TRBV11-2 to TRBJ2-7; 10 bases are a match to TRBD1. The J segment lost 7 bases and the V segment lost 5 bases, leaving 8 bases of the junction unmatched. This CDR3 is 14 amino acids long. CDR1 SGHAT and CDR2 FQNNGV come from the germline V gene.